This entry concerns a single T cell receptor (beta chain). The data were taken from a study of T cell responses to AZD1222 COVID-19 vaccine. Generated by immunoSEQ multiplex PCR, the TCRdb table keeps only in-frame clones and is missing some. The sample shows some 150,000 clones, over 80% of them seen only once. Trimming took 2 bases from V and 5 from J; bases not matched to a gene: 8. The CDR3 totals 16 residues. CDR1 and CDR2 from the germline V gene are LNHDA and SQIVND (reference sequence). This rearrangement joins TRBV19 to TRBJ2-2, with 7 bases that match TRBD2. The TCR comes from an adult who received the AZD1222 COVID-19 vaccine. The specimen was peripheral blood, collected 28 days after the second AZD1222 dose. DNA of the CDR3: TGTGCCAGTAGTATATATGCGGGAGTCGTAACCGGGGAGCTGTTTTTT. Translation: CASSIYAGVVTGELFF.